A selection of T cell receptor beta chains follows, all from one sample in a study of cytomegalovirus exposure and HLA in healthy donors. The assay was immunoSEQ multiplex PCR, and TCRdb's table has in-frame clones only and misses some. The sample gives 95,000 to 150,000 clones, roughly a tenth of which show up once; 4.6% is in the top ten. Sequenced sample: PBMCs. These receptors all come from a woman younger than 35 in good health and CMV-seropositive. CDR3s include the opening cysteine and the closing phenylalanine or tryptophan. The D gene is left open where the match is weak. Some rows mark clone size as missing; the rest say once, few, many or name a class of expanded clone.

CDR3nt,CDR3aa,d_gene,v_gene,len,j_gene,abundance
TGTGCCAGCAGCTTGCTGGGGGGTAGGGGTCAAGAGACCCAGTACTTC,CASSLLGGRGQETQYF,.,TRBV5-4,16,TRBJ2-5,few
TGTGCCAGCAGTGGGGCGGGAGGGATGGGCGATGAGCAGTTCTTC,CASSGAGGMGDEQFF,TRBD2,TRBV2,15,TRBJ2-1,.
TGTGCTAGCAGCTTAGGGGGCGCAGCCGGGGAGCAGTACTTC,CASSLGGAAGEQYF,TRBD1,TRBV7-7,14,TRBJ2-7,.
TGTGCCAGCAGTTTTGACGGGGGTGGGTTGGCTGAAGCTTTCTTT,CASSFDGGGLAEAFF,.,TRBV28,15,TRBJ1-1,few
TGTGCCAGCAGTTTCAGGGGAGGGATGAACACTGAAGCTTTCTTT,CASSFRGGMNTEAFF,.,TRBV7-9,15,TRBJ1-1,few
TGTGCCAGCAGTTTACCATCGGGACAAGTCTCCTACGAGCAGTACTTC,CASSLPSGQVSYEQYF,.,TRBV28,16,TRBJ2-7,.
TGCGCCAGCAGCCCCGACGCCGGACAGTCGACAGAGCAGTACTTC,CASSPDAGQSTEQYF,.,TRBV5-1,15,TRBJ2-7,.
TGCGCCAGCGAATCGAATCGGGTGTCGAACACCGGGGAGCTGTTTTTT,CASESNRVSNTGELFF,.,TRBV10-2,16,TRBJ2-2,few
TGTGCCAGCAGTTTATCGCGGGGCGGAAGCGATGAGCAGTTCTTC,CASSLSRGGSDEQFF,.,TRBV27,15,TRBJ2-1,.
TGCGCCAGCAGCCAAGTTTTTGGGACAGGGAATGACCAGTACTTC,CASSQVFGTGNDQYF,TRBD1,TRBV4-1,15,TRBJ2-5,.
TGTGCCAGCAGTCCCACCTTACTCGGACAGCGGGCTTTCTTT,CASSPTLLGQRAFF,.,TRBV6-6,14,TRBJ1-1,.
TGTGCCAGCAGCTGGACTAGCGGGAGTGTGGACGAGCAGTACTTC,CASSWTSGSVDEQYF,TRBD2,TRBV7-2,15,TRBJ2-7,few
TGTGCCTGGACAGGACTAGTCCACACCGGGGAGCTGTTTTTT,CAWTGLVHTGELFF,TRBD2,TRBV30,14,TRBJ2-2,few
TGTGCCAGCAGTGAGATCGGGGAGACCCAGTACTTC,CASSEIGETQYF,.,TRBV6-1,12,TRBJ2-5,.
TGTGCCAGCACCCCGGGGGGAAACAATGAGCAGTTCTTC,CASTPGGNNEQFF,TRBD2,TRBV4-2,13,TRBJ2-1,.
TGTGCCATCAGTGAGAGACAGGGGGCAGGCGGCTACACCTTC,CAISERQGAGGYTF,TRBD1,TRBV10-3,14,TRBJ1-2,.
TGTGCCAGTAGTGAGGGAAAAGTTATAACAGGGGCCCAGCATTTT,CASSEGKVITGAQHF,TRBD1,TRBV19,15,TRBJ1-5,few
TGTGCCAGCAGCGCCCGAAGCGATGTCCTGGAGACCCAGTACTTC,CASSARSDVLETQYF,.,TRBV9,15,TRBJ2-5,.
TGTGCCAGCAGACTAGCGGGAGGTTCCGAGCAGTACTTC,CASRLAGGSEQYF,TRBD2,TRBV6-1,13,TRBJ2-7,few
TGTGCCAGCAGCCCATTCCGGGGTAAACAGCCCCAGCATTTT,CASSPFRGKQPQHF,.,TRBV27,14,TRBJ1-5,.
TGTGCCTGGAGTGTCAACAATGAGCAGTTCTTC,CAWSVNNEQFF,.,TRBV30,11,TRBJ2-1,.
TGCGCCAGCAGCTCGGACAGATATGGGGCCAACGTCCTGACTTTC,CASSSDRYGANVLTF,.,TRBV5-1,15,TRBJ2-6,.
TGTGCCAGCCGTCTTGGGAGGGCAGTAGATGAAAAACTGTTTTTT,CASRLGRAVDEKLFF,.,TRBV19,15,TRBJ1-4,.
TGTGCCAGCAGTGGCGATAGCGGGAGTCTATTTACCCACGAGCAGTACTTC,CASSGDSGSLFTHEQYF,TRBD2,TRBV2,17,TRBJ2-7,.
TGTGCCACCAGCAGAGATCCCGGGGATACGCAGTATTTT,CATSRDPGDTQYF,.,TRBV15,13,TRBJ2-3,few
TGTGCCATCAGTGAAATATGGACAGGGGACGGCTACACCTTC,CAISEIWTGDGYTF,TRBD1,TRBV10-3,14,TRBJ1-2,.
TGCGCCAGCAGCCAAGAACCAGGGGGGTTAGCCAAAAACATTCAGTACTTC,CASSQEPGGLAKNIQYF,.,TRBV4-1,17,TRBJ2-4,few
TGTGCCAGCAGGATGGACAGCAGTAGCAATCAGCCCCAGCATTTT,CASRMDSSSNQPQHF,.,TRBV6-1,15,TRBJ1-5,.
TGTGCCAGCAGCTTAGGCGGGGACGGCTACGAGCAGTACTTC,CASSLGGDGYEQYF,.,TRBV7-6,14,TRBJ2-7,.
TGTGCCGTCCCCGGACAAACGAACACCGGGGAGCTGTTTTTT,CAVPGQTNTGELFF,.,TRBV7-9,14,TRBJ2-2,.
TGCGCCAGCAGCCCTGACAGTTCTACTGAAGCTTTCTTT,CASSPDSSTEAFF,.,TRBV5-1,13,TRBJ1-1,few
TGTGCCAGCAGTGATATCTCTAGGGGTAGTGGCGGCTACACCTTC,CASSDISRGSGGYTF,.,TRBV25-1,15,TRBJ1-2,few
TGTGCCAGCAGTGATTTACGCGGATACGAGCAGTACTTC,CASSDLRGYEQYF,.,TRBV6-1,13,TRBJ2-7,.
TGTGCCAGCAGCTTGGGTAGCGGGGGTACAACTAATGAAAAACTGTTTTTT,CASSLGSGGTTNEKLFF,.,TRBV5-4,17,TRBJ1-4,few
TGTGCCATCAGTGAAAGGCAGGGGGGCTACGAGCAGTACTTC,CAISERQGGYEQYF,.,TRBV10-3,14,TRBJ2-7,many
TGTGCCAGCAGTCAGGGAAGGTGGACCCAGTACTTC,CASSQGRWTQYF,.,TRBV6-1,12,TRBJ2-5,.
TGTGCCAGCAGCTCCCTACTATCCATCGAGCAGTTCTTC,CASSSLLSIEQFF,.,TRBV11-2,13,TRBJ2-1,.
TGTGCCAGCAGCTTAATAGCGGGAGCCCACGAGCAGTACTTC,CASSLIAGAHEQYF,TRBD2,TRBV7-9,14,TRBJ2-7,few
TGCAGCGTTGGGGGGTCCAGGGGGCAAGGAACCGGGGAGCTGTTTTTT,CSVGGSRGQGTGELFF,TRBD1,TRBV29-1,16,TRBJ2-2,few
TGTGCCAGTGTCGGCCCGGGGAAAGGGAATCAGCCCCAGCATTTT,CASVGPGKGNQPQHF,.,TRBV19,15,TRBJ1-5,.
TGTGCCAGCAGTTACTCTGTCATTGGACTGGACTACGAGCAGTACTTC,CASSYSVIGLDYEQYF,.,TRBV6-5,16,TRBJ2-7,.
TGCAGCGTTGTGGCGGCGGTCACTGAAGCTTTCTTT,CSVVAAVTEAFF,.,TRBV29-1,12,TRBJ1-1,.
TGTGCCAGCAGGCAGGGGGTGGCGGAGGGCTACACCTTC,CASRQGVAEGYTF,TRBD1,TRBV6-1,13,TRBJ1-2,few
TGTGCCAGCAGCAGAGACAGGGTAGAGACCCAGTACTTC,CASSRDRVETQYF,TRBD1,TRBV7-2,13,TRBJ2-5,.
TGCGCCAGCAGCCCCACAGGGCTCGAGCAGTACTTC,CASSPTGLEQYF,.,TRBV5-1,12,TRBJ2-7,.
TGTGCCATCAGTGCCCAGGGGGTAGGGAGAAATGAGCAGTTCTTC,CAISAQGVGRNEQFF,TRBD1,TRBV10-3,15,TRBJ2-1,.
TGTGCCAGCTCGTCCCCAGGGTCCCTGAGGACTGAAGCTTTCTTT,CASSSPGSLRTEAFF,.,TRBV18,15,TRBJ1-1,many
TGTGCCAGCATCGGACAGGGTAGCAATCAGCCCCAGCATTTT,CASIGQGSNQPQHF,TRBD1,TRBV2,14,TRBJ1-5,.
TGCGCCAGCAGCCCCTCCTCACTAGTGGGCGGGGAGCTGTTTTTT,CASSPSSLVGGELFF,.,TRBV4-1,15,TRBJ2-2,few
TGCGCCAGCAGCCCCCCTGCCAGGGCGGAGACCCAGTACTTC,CASSPPARAETQYF,.,TRBV5-1,14,TRBJ2-5,.
TGTGCCAGCAGTTCGGACAGAAACTATGGCTACACCTTC,CASSSDRNYGYTF,.,TRBV2,13,TRBJ1-2,few